The clone carrying this TCR beta chain was counted a few times. The CDR3 has 13 amino acids. Between the trimmed V and J ends, which lost 2 bases and 3 bases, there was a span of 8 bases. Germline CDR1 reads SGHDT; CDR2 reads YYEEEE. The data originate from a study of human T cells and chemical hapten exposure. Study background: Patients received weekly diphenylcyclopropenone doses to the scalp throughout the approximately 25-week study. Small discrepancies in pooled library volume mainly accounted for the varying TCR yields per sample.

Time point in this sample: patch test 2, 6 weeks after DPC sensitization. Described treatment: therapeutic diphenylcyclopropenone sensitization with weekly scalp DPC. The study used a library that attached unique molecular identifiers to individual cDNA molecules. In the original analysis: Sample TCR counts, which ranged from roughly 20,000 to 690,600, had a median of roughly 99,000. MiXCR, run by TCRdb on the RACE reads, gives a single entry per CDR3 protein. These V and J calls originate from TCRdb's pipeline instead of the authors' own analysis. The sample yields over 85,000 distinct CDR3 sequences, about a tenth seen once.

The sequence was collected from a middle-aged woman with alopecia areata. Some clones in this sample may be carry-over from other donors' samples. The gene calls are TRBV5-6 and TRBJ1-1; D uncertain. The input for sequencing was whole blood, taken in connection with sensitization to the hapten diphenylcyclopropenone (DPC). For the CDR3, the DNA is TGTGCCAGCAGCTTTCGAGGGTACACTGAAGCTTTCTTT. Translating gives CASSFRGYTEAFF.